The 21 T cell receptor beta chains below were found in one sample sequenced in a study of T-cell reconstitution after alpha-beta-depleted transplantation in children. It was with unique molecular identifiers that the TCRbeta library was prepared. Using its own MiXCR run on the PCR reads, TCRdb lists one record per CDR3 protein. The sample yields 450,000 to 600,000 distinct CDR3 sequences, about 30% seen once. The starting material was PBMCs from the stem cell graft donor, obtained from the stem cell graft. The receptors were gathered from a human donor who donated a stem cell graft to a child with aplastic anemia.

The chain carries TRBV4-2 and TRBJ2-2; TRBD1 might be the D (6 bases). V lost 3 bases, J lost 4 bases, and 15 bases lay in between. The CDR3 runs to 16 residues. CDR1 is LGHNA, CDR2 YNFKEQ, per germline. As DNA, the CDR3 is TGTGCCAGCAGCCACAAGAACAGGGACGGCACCGGGGAGCTGTTTTTT. It codes for CASSHKNRDGTGELFF.

The genes are TRBV3-1 and TRBJ1-2, with no clear D. V shed 0 bases and J shed 8 bases, with 10 bases lying between them. CDR3 length: 13 amino acids. CDR1 is LGHDT and CDR2 is YNNKEL in the germline V gene (reference sequence). The CDR3 DNA is TGTGCCAGCAGCCAAGAACGCAAGACCGGCTACACCTTC. Its translation: CASSQERKTGYTF.

This clonotype came up a few times. The chain recombines TRBV12-3 or TRBV12-4 with TRBJ2-1; a weak D match, TRBD1 (6 bases). V dropped 2 bases and J dropped 3 bases, with 17 bases sitting between them. The CDR3 covers 17 residues. Here the CDR3 reads CASSLFSRGGSYNEQFF. CDR3 in DNA: TGTGCCAGCAGTTTATTCTCCCGTGGGGGCAGCTACAATGAGCAGTTCTTC.

This clonotype has more than one count but fewer than ten. The chain links TRBV7-2 to TRBJ1-4; 7 nucleotides agree with TRBD1. CDR1 SGHTA and CDR2 FQGNSA come from the germline V gene. Unmatched junction bases numbered 11, after V lost 5 bases and J lost 8 bases. This CDR3 contains 15 residues. The CDR3 is CASSLTSGGGEKLFF. The CDR3 bases are TGTGCCAGCAGCCTGACCTCAGGGGGTGGCGAAAAACTGTTTTTT.

The chain has TRBV30 and TRBJ1-5; D possibly corresponds to TRBD1 (5 bases). Germline values: CDR1 GTSNPN, CDR2 SVGIG (reference sequence). V gave up 5 bases and J gave up 3 bases, with 11 bases separating them. This CDR3 spans 13 amino acids. CDR3 nucleotide sequence: TGTGCCTGGGAAACAGGCCCCAATCAGCCCCAGCATTTT. It codes for CAWETGPNQPQHF. Full variable domain (rest looked up from reference TRBV30 and TRBJ1-5): SQTIHQWPATLVQPVGSPLSLECTVEGTSNPNLYWYRQAAGRGLQLLFYSVGIGQISSEVPQNLSASRPQDRQFILSSKKLLLSDSGFYLCAWETGPNQPQHFGDGTRLSIL.

V is TRBV28 and J is TRBJ1-4; TRBD1 matches at 8 bases. The germline gives CDR1 MDHEN, CDR2 SYDVKM. V shed 6 bases and J 11 bases; nucleotides not matched to a gene: 11. The CDR3 spans 14 residues. The CDR3 loop is CASSPGTGAGKLFF. The CDR3 DNA is TGTGCCAGCAGCCCAGGGACAGGCGCCGGGAAACTGTTTTTT. Full variable domain (rest looked up from reference TRBV28 and TRBJ1-4): DVKVTQSSRYLVKRTGEKVFLECVQDMDHENMFWYRQDPGLGLRLIYFSYDVKMKEKGDIPEGYSVSREKKERFSLILESASTNQTSMYLCASSPGTGAGKLFFGSGTQLSVL.

This clonotype was seen only a few times. This chain connects TRBV12-3 or TRBV12-4 to TRBJ2-5; D gene uncertain. The CDR3 consists of 13 residues. Trimming took off 6 bases at V and 1 base at J, with 9 bases between the two ends. CDR3 sequence reads: CASSHTIQETQYF. In nucleotides, the CDR3 is TGTGCCAGCAGCCACACTATCCAAGAGACCCAGTACTTC.

This clonotype was detected only a few times. The chain has TRBV5-5 and TRBJ2-3; 8 bases are a match to TRBD1. Trimming at V came to 4 bases and at J to 2 bases, leaving 9 bases not matched to a gene. The CDR3 has 16 amino acids. Germline CDR1 is SGHKS and CDR2 is YYEKEE (reference sequence). CDR3 DNA sequence: TGTGCCAGCAGCCCCCGGACAGGGACGCTCACAGATACGCAGTATTTT. It specifies CASSPRTGTLTDTQYF.

The chain combines TRBV6-2 or TRBV6-3 with TRBJ2-3; TRBD2 matches 7 bases. V gave up 7 bases and J gave up 1 base; unmatched junction bases: 8. Looked up from germline, CDR1 is MNHEY and CDR2 is SVGEGT. The CDR3 has 15 residues. The CDR3 loop is CASTKALAGTDTQYF. The CDR3 DNA sequence: TGTGCCAGCACTAAAGCCCTAGCGGGCACAGATACGCAGTATTTT.

In its sample, this clonotype was seen a few times. V gene TRBV9 combines with J gene TRBJ1-2; 8 bases match TRBD1. The CDR3 loop spans 16 amino acids. The V gene end was trimmed by 2 bases and the J gene end by 5 bases; junction bases not matched to a gene: 11. CDR1 and CDR2 (germline): SGDLS, YYNGEE. For the CDR3, the DNA is TGTGCCAGCAGCGTTGACAGGGGCCCTATAGGGTATGGCTACACCTTC. Protein: CASSVDRGPIGYGYTF. Combining the CDR3 with reference TRBV9 and TRBJ1-2 gives the whole variable domain DSGVTQTPKHLITATGQRVTLRCSPRSGDLSVYWYQQSLDQGLQFLIQYYNGEERAKGNILERFSAQQFPDLHSELNLSSLELGDSALYFCASSVDRGPIGYGYTFGSGTRLTVV.

V usage is TRBV7-2 and J usage is TRBJ2-1, with D perhaps matching TRBD2 (6 bases). The CDR3 has 16 amino acids. Germline CDR1 and CDR2: SGHTA and FQGNSA. The germline V and J ends were trimmed by 5 bases and 4 bases, with 18 bases remaining between them. DNA for the CDR3: TGTGCCAGCAGCGCTGACGGGAGCTCCGCGTACAATGAGCAGTTCTTC. Protein sequence: CASSADGSSAYNEQFF.

The sample holds a few counts of this clonotype. This rearrangement joins TRBV30 to TRBJ1-2; 7 bases match TRBD1. This CDR3 spans 15 amino acids. Trimming at V came to 3 bases and at J to 2 bases, leaving 9 bases not matched to a gene. The germline V gene encodes CDR1 GTSNPN and CDR2 SVGIG (reference sequence). The CDR3 DNA reads TGTGCCTGGAGACACAGGGGCCATGAAAACTATGGCTACACCTTC. This translates into CAWRHRGHENYGYTF. The variable domain in full, with the rest retrieved from reference TRBV30 and TRBJ1-2, is SQTIHQWPATLVQPVGSPLSLECTVEGTSNPNLYWYRQAAGRGLQLLFYSVGIGQISSEVPQNLSASRPQDRQFILSSKKLLLSDSGFYLCAWRHRGHENYGYTFGSGTRLTVV.

This clonotype was counted a few times. The chain's CDR3 is CASRLSGTGASGNTIYF. The CDR3, as DNA: TGTGCCAGCAGACTATCCGGGACAGGGGCTTCTGGAAACACCATATATTTT. The V and J genes are TRBV12-3 or TRBV12-4 and TRBJ1-3; the match to TRBD1 covers 10 bases. The V gene end was trimmed by 6 bases and the J gene end by 1 base; junction bases not matched to a gene: 9. There are 17 residues in the CDR3.

The chain recombines TRBV20-1 with TRBJ1-1; 7 positions match TRBD1. Looked up from germline, CDR1 is DFQATT and CDR2 is SNEGSKA (reference sequence). With 4 bases clipped from V and 3 bases from J, the junction kept 5 bases outside the gene matches. CDR3 size: 13 residues. The CDR3 is CSATRTGDTEAFF. CDR3 DNA: TGCAGTGCTACCAGGACAGGAGACACTGAAGCTTTCTTT.

The J gene is TRBJ1-2, the V gene TRBV20-1; TRBD1 might be the D (6 bases). Germline V gene lookup returns CDR1 DFQATT and CDR2 SNEGSKA (reference sequence). V gave up 4 bases and J gave up 3 bases, with 18 bases separating them. There are 15 residues in the CDR3. This CDR3 reads CSAIPPGQQDYGYTF. CDR3 nucleotides: TGCAGTGCTATCCCCCCTGGACAGCAAGACTATGGCTACACCTTC.

The sample holds many counts of this clonotype. The J gene is TRBJ2-6, the V gene TRBV20-1; the D gene could be TRBD1 or TRBD2 (5 bases each). The CDR3 runs to 18 residues. V lost 2 bases to trimming and J lost 0 bases, with 17 bases between them. The germline gives CDR1 DFQATT, CDR2 SNEGSKA (reference sequence). CDR3 region: CSARTGHGASSGANVLTF. The CDR3 DNA sequence: TGCAGTGCTAGAACTGGACACGGGGCTTCCTCTGGGGCCAACGTCCTGACTTTC.

The chain uses TRBV7-2 and TRBJ1-1, with D hard to call. The CDR3 is 15 amino acids. Germline V gives CDR1 SGHTA, CDR2 FQGNSA. Between the trimmed V and J ends, which lost 1 base and 4 bases, there was a span of 13 bases. CDR3 in DNA: TGTGCCAGCAGCTTAGTGTGGACGGCAGGCACTGAAGCTTTCTTT. Its protein is CASSLVWTAGTEAFF. Filled out from reference TRBV7-2 and TRBJ1-1, the complete variable domain reads GAGVSQSPSNKVTEKGKDVELRCDPISGHTALYWYRQSLGQGLEFLIYFQGNSAPDKSGLPSDRFSAERTGGSVSTLTIQRTQQEDSAVYLCASSLVWTAGTEAFFGQGTRLTVV.

The chain is built from TRBV12-3 or TRBV12-4 and TRBJ1-6; D is possibly TRBD1 (5 bases). Trimming took off 5 bases at V and 9 bases at J, with 14 bases between the two ends. This CDR3 is 14 amino acids long. CDR3 DNA sequence: TGTGCCAGCAGTCCTAGACAGAAGGGTTCACCCCTCCACTTT. Amino acids: CASSPRQKGSPLHF.

The count of this clonotype is one. This rearrangement joins TRBV5-1 to TRBJ1-2; D unclear. Per the germline V gene, CDR1 is SGHRS and CDR2 is YFSETQ. CDR3 length: 16 residues. Between the trimmed V and J ends, which lost 2 bases and 4 bases, there was a span of 18 bases. CDR3 nucleotide sequence: TGCGCCAGCAGCTTATCACAGTCTACTACGAGCTATGGCTACACCTTC. Amino acids: CASSLSQSTTSYGYTF.

The chain combines TRBV18 with TRBJ2-1; the D gene is possibly TRBD1 (5 bases). The ends were cut back, 3 bases at V and 11 bases at J, with 11 bases in the middle. There are 12 residues in the CDR3. Germline CDR1 and CDR2: KGHSH and LQKENI. CDR3: CASSPQGSQQFF. The CDR3 coding sequence is TGTGCCAGCTCACCCCAGGGTAGCCAGCAGTTCTTC.

The CDR3 protein is CASSPAGFEYNEQFF. CDR3 DNA: TGTGCCAGCAGCCCAGCGGGGTTTGAGTACAATGAGCAGTTCTTC. The chain joins TRBV6-2 or TRBV6-3 to TRBJ2-1, with 7 bases aligning to TRBD2. V gave up 6 bases and J gave up 4 bases; unmatched junction bases: 9. Germline-derived CDR1 and CDR2 are MNHEY and SVGEGT. The CDR3 runs 15 residues.